These T cell receptor beta chains were read from a single sample in a study of blood T cell repertoires in COVID-19. The assay was immunoSEQ multiplex PCR, and TCRdb's table has in-frame clones only and misses some. Of about 69,000 clones listed, roughly four fifths were seen once; the top ten hold 25% to 30%. Input material: peripheral blood. These receptors all stem from a human donor in a cohort sampled during active COVID-19. Both conserved end residues are part of each CDR3. Each record gives: V gene, clone size, CDR3 length, D gene, J gene, CDR3 DNA, CDR3 protein. The D gene is left open where the match is weak. Size is stated for part of the rows, as once, few or many counts, or as a class when the clone is expanded.

V: TRBV5-1
size: NA
length: 15
D: NA
J: TRBJ2-2
DNA: TGCGCCAGCAGCTTGGGGTCCGGAGTCACCGGGGAGCTGTTTTTT
CDR3: CASSLGSGVTGELFF

V: TRBV28
size: NA
length: 17
D: TRBD2
J: TRBJ2-2
DNA: TGTGCCAGCAGTTTAGAACGACGGGGGGGGCTCCACGGGGAGCTGTTTTTT
CDR3: CASSLERRGGLHGELFF

V: TRBV19
size: NA
length: 14
D: TRBD1
J: TRBJ1-5
DNA: TGTGCCAGTAATGCCCGGGACAGGAATCAGCCCCAGCATTTT
CDR3: CASNARDRNQPQHF

V: TRBV5-4
size: NA
length: 15
D: NA
J: TRBJ2-3
DNA: TGTGCCAGCAGCTTGACCCAAACCAGAACAGATACGCAGTATTTT
CDR3: CASSLTQTRTDTQYF

V: TRBV5-1
size: NA
length: 14
D: NA
J: TRBJ2-5
DNA: TGCGCCAGCAGCCCGGCATGGGGCGGAGAGACCCAGTACTTC
CDR3: CASSPAWGGETQYF

V: TRBV30
size: NA
length: 12
D: NA
J: TRBJ2-1
DNA: TGTGCCTGGAGGGGGGGCTACAATGAGCAGTTCTTC
CDR3: CAWRGGYNEQFF

V: TRBV5-8
size: once
length: 15
D: TRBD2
J: TRBJ2-1
DNA: TGTGCCAGCAGCCGAGGGACTAGCGGGTACAATGAGCAGTTCTTC
CDR3: CASSRGTSGYNEQFF

V: TRBV5-1
size: NA
length: 14
D: NA
J: TRBJ1-1
DNA: TGCGCCAGCAGCTTGGGCGGGGTTAACACTGAAGCTTTCTTT
CDR3: CASSLGGVNTEAFF

V: TRBV7-9
size: NA
length: 14
D: NA
J: TRBJ2-7
DNA: TGTGCCAGCAGCAGAGGAGGGGGGACAGCCGAGCAGTACTTC
CDR3: CASSRGGGTAEQYF

V: TRBV4-1
size: once
length: 16
D: NA
J: TRBJ2-3
DNA: TGCGCCAGCAGCCTGACACAGGGCTCTAGCACAGATACGCAGTATTTT
CDR3: CASSLTQGSSTDTQYF

V: TRBV9
size: once
length: 15
D: NA
J: TRBJ2-3
DNA: TGTGCCAGCAGCGTAGGACTATCTAGCACAGATACGCAGTATTTT
CDR3: CASSVGLSSTDTQYF

V: TRBV2
size: NA
length: 13
D: NA
J: TRBJ2-5
DNA: TGTGCCAATCACCGGGGAAGAGAAGAGACCCAGTACTTC
CDR3: CANHRGREETQYF

V: TRBV5-1
size: once
length: 13
D: NA
J: TRBJ2-1
DNA: TGCGCCAGCAGCTTCGCAGGCTACAATGAGCAGTTCTTC
CDR3: CASSFAGYNEQFF

V: TRBV6-5
size: NA
length: 13
D: TRBD1
J: TRBJ1-1
DNA: TGTGCCAGCAGCTTCACGACAGGGGAGGGAGCTTTCTTT
CDR3: CASSFTTGEGAFF

V: TRBV18
size: NA
length: 14
D: TRBD1
J: TRBJ1-2
DNA: TGTGCCAGCTCAGTCGGACAGGGGAGGGATGGCTACACCTTC
CDR3: CASSVGQGRDGYTF

V: TRBV15
size: NA
length: 17
D: TRBD1
J: TRBJ2-1
DNA: TGTGCCACCAGCGGTATGCCGGGACAGGGAATGTACAATGAGCAGTTCTTC
CDR3: CATSGMPGQGMYNEQFF

V: TRBV7-2
size: NA
length: 16
D: TRBD2
J: TRBJ2-7
DNA: TGTGCCAGCAGTCCCCGGACTAGCGCCAACTCCTACGAGCAGTACTTC
CDR3: CASSPRTSANSYEQYF

V: TRBV7-9
size: NA
length: 14
D: TRBD1
J: TRBJ1-3
DNA: TGTGCCAGCAGCTCTTGGACAGGAGGAAACACCATATATTTT
CDR3: CASSSWTGGNTIYF

V: TRBV19
size: once
length: 17
D: NA
J: TRBJ2-4
DNA: TGTGCCAGTAGTATCCCCTCCGGGGTGCTAGCCAAAAACATTCAGTACTTC
CDR3: CASSIPSGVLAKNIQYF

V: TRBV6-6
size: few
length: 14
D: TRBD1
J: TRBJ1-4
DNA: TGTGCCAGCAGCTCGCCCGGGACAGGCGGACGACTGTTTTTT
CDR3: CASSSPGTGGRLFF

V: TRBV5-1
size: NA
length: 14
D: NA
J: TRBJ1-2
DNA: TGCGCCAGCAGCTTGGCCTACAGGGCGGTTAGCTACACCTTC
CDR3: CASSLAYRAVSYTF

V: TRBV28
size: few
length: 14
D: NA
J: TRBJ2-7
DNA: TGTGCCAGCAGTCCAGGGACACCATCCTACGAGCAGTACTTC
CDR3: CASSPGTPSYEQYF

V: TRBV2
size: NA
length: 14
D: TRBD1
J: TRBJ1-6
DNA: TGTGCCAGCAGTATCGGACAGGGGGATTCACCCCTCCACTTT
CDR3: CASSIGQGDSPLHF